The 3 T cell receptor beta chains given below trace back to one sample, sequenced in a study of CD8 T cells in Susac syndrome. An amount of RNA that ranged from about 0.45 to 1 ug was reverse transcribed with random hexamers. TCRdb re-analysed the immunoSEQ multiplex PCR reads in MiXCR, keeping a single row per CDR3 protein. The data contain approximately 300,000 distinct CDR3 sequences, 85% of them seen just once; the ten biggest clones take up 0.21%. The sequenced material came from CD8+ T cells from PBMCs. Receptor source: a human donor with multiple sclerosis.

The chain is built from TRBV27 and TRBJ1-5; no clear D. Trimming removed 10 bases from V and 0 bases from J, with 13 bases in between. The length of the CDR3 is 14 residues. Germline V CDR1 and CDR2: MNHEY, SMNVEV (reference sequence). CDR3 in DNA: TGTGCCACGGGCACAAGGGCTAGCAATCAGCCCCAGCATTTT. Translating it yields CATGTRASNQPQHF.

This chain uses TRBV27 with TRBJ2-1; D might be TRBD2 (6 bases). V lost 2 bases and J lost 6, with 14 bases in between. The CDR3 covers 15 residues. CDR1 MNHEY and CDR2 SMNVEV come from the germline V gene (reference sequence). CDR3 amino acids: CASSLGGVGGNEQFF. CDR3 nucleotide sequence: TGTGCCAGCAGTTTAGGCGGGGTGGGGGGCAATGAGCAGTTCTTC.

The chain uses TRBV28 and TRBJ2-7; D ambiguous. Trimming took 7 bases from V and 2 from J, leaving 12 bases between them. CDR1 and CDR2 (germline): MDHEN, SYDVKM. The CDR3 loop spans 13 amino acids. CDR3 nucleotide sequence: TGTGCCAGCATGTCGGAGCCGCCCTACGAGCAGTACTTC. Encoded protein: CASMSEPPYEQYF.